One sample yielded the 24 T cell receptor beta chains listed below, sequenced in a study of OX40 agonist ivuxolimab in advanced cancers. Assay used: immunoSEQ multiplex PCR; TCRdb lists only in-frame clones, some missing. Found here are about 25,000 clones, approximately 83% of them singletons; the top ten hold less than 50%. Sequenced here: CD4+ or CD8+ T cells sorted from blood, sampled in a trial of the OX40 agonist ivuxolimab. All receptors derive from an adult with an advanced solid tumor such as melanoma, head and neck, liver or kidney cancer.

CDR3 nucleotide sequence: TGTGCCAGCAGTCCCCCCCGCCTCGGAGAAAAACTGTTTTTT. This translates into CASSPPRLGEKLFF. V usage is TRBV2 and J usage is TRBJ1-4; D call uncertain. The CDR3 totals 14 residues. The germline gives CDR1 SNHLY, CDR2 FYNNEI. The V end lost 5 bases, the J end lost 8 bases, and 15 bases lay between the germline ends.

The chain carries TRBV10-3 and TRBJ2-7; tentative D call: TRBD1 (5 bases). The CDR3 length is 14 residues. Germline-derived CDR1 and CDR2 are ENHRY and SYGVKD. V shed 3 bases and J shed 2 bases, with 11 bases lying between them. For the CDR3, the DNA is TGTGCCATCAGTGAAGCCCAGGGCACCTACGAGCAGTACTTC. This encodes CAISEAQGTYEQYF.

The chain uses TRBV9 and TRBJ2-1; TRBD2 matches at 10 bases. J lost 8 bases, V lost 4 bases, and 9 bases had no gene match. CDR1 is SGDLS, CDR2 YYNGEE, per germline. This CDR3 has 15 amino acids. The CDR3 sequence is CASSRWSGGADEQFF. The CDR3 nucleotides read TGTGCCAGCAGCCGATGGAGCGGGGGGGCCGATGAGCAGTTCTTC.

The rearrangement joins TRBV28 to TRBJ2-1; 12 bases agree with TRBD2. Germline V gene data show CDR1 as MDHEN and CDR2 as SYDVKM. There are 16 residues in the CDR3. With 5 bases clipped from V and 10 bases from J, the junction kept 12 bases outside the gene matches. In DNA form, the CDR3 reads TGTGCCAGCAGTCCCCGGACTAGCGGGACTGGCGAGGAGCAGTTCTTC. As protein: CASSPRTSGTGEEQFF.

In this sample, this clone turned up once. The chain links TRBV30 to TRBJ2-7; possibly TRBD2 for D (6 bases). CDR3 size: 12 residues. Trimming took 8 bases from V and 3 from J, leaving 14 bases between them. Germline V gene lookup returns CDR1 GTSNPN and CDR2 SVGIG (reference sequence). Written as DNA, the CDR3 is TGTGCCCTCAACGTCGGGGGCTACGAGCAGTACTTC. Protein: CALNVGGYEQYF.

The chain uses TRBV6-5 and TRBJ1-3; TRBD1 is a possible D gene (5 bases). V was cut by 0 bases and J by 0 bases, with 6 bases left in between. Germline values: CDR1 MNHEY, CDR2 SVGAGI. The CDR3 spans 15 residues. The CDR3 nucleotides are TGTGCCAGCAGTTACTCGGGGCCCTCTGGAAACACCATATATTTT. It is translated as CASSYSGPSGNTIYF.

This clone was recorded once. The chain has TRBV4-1 and TRBJ1-3; 8 nucleotides match TRBD1. Germline CDR1 MGHRA, CDR2 YSYEKL. CDR3 size: 17 residues. The V gene end was trimmed by 4 bases and the J gene end by 0 bases; junction bases not matched to a gene: 8. The CDR3 loop is CASSPIGQGLSGNTIYF. The CDR3 DNA follows: TGCGCCAGCAGCCCTATCGGACAGGGACTCTCTGGAAACACCATATATTTT.

J is TRBJ2-6 and V is TRBV11-2; D tentatively fits TRBD1 or TRBD2 (5 bases each). The V gene's germline CDR1 is SGHAT and CDR2 FQNNGV. The CDR3 runs to 16 residues. V dropped 2 bases and J dropped 2 bases, with 10 bases sitting between them. As DNA, the CDR3 is TGTGCCAGCAGCTTAAGATCGGGGCCTGGGGCCAACGTCCTGACTTTC. Protein sequence: CASSLRSGPGANVLTF.

The count of this clone is one. V gene TRBV19 combines with J gene TRBJ2-1; D perhaps matches TRBD2 (5 bases). This CDR3 contains 12 residues. Germline V gene sequence: CDR1 LNHDA, CDR2 SQIVND (reference sequence). Trimming cost V 5 bases and J 6 bases, with 8 bases left between them. In DNA, the CDR3 is TGTGCCAGTAGTTTCGGACTCAATGAGCAGTTCTTC. Translation gives CASSFGLNEQFF.

In the case of this clone: The same CDR3 also results from other DNA sequences found in this sample. The chain links TRBV7-3 to TRBJ1-1; D may be TRBD1 (6 bases). The CDR3 has 15 residues. Germline CDR1 is SGHTA and CDR2 is FQGTGA. V was shortened by 3 bases and J by 4 bases, with 15 bases between the two germline ends. CDR3 bases: TGTGCCAGCAGCTTCAGGGGCCCGGGGGGCACTGAAGCTTTCTTT. This sequence encodes CASSFRGPGGTEAFF.

The chain links TRBV7-6 to TRBJ2-1; D unclear. V lost 7 bases to trimming and J lost 9 bases, with 19 bases between them. Germline lookup yields CDR1 SGHVS and CDR2 FNYEAQ. The CDR3 is 14 residues long. In DNA, the CDR3 is TGTGCCAGCACCCTATTAGTGGGCCCAGGTGAGCAGTTCTTC. It translates to CASTLLVGPGEQFF.

This chain links TRBV5-4 with TRBJ1-6; TRBD1 matches 7 bases. V shed 1 base and J 6 bases; nucleotides not matched to a gene: 1. From germline, CDR1 is SGHNT and CDR2 YYREEE (reference sequence). The length of the CDR3 is 14 residues. The CDR3 region is CASSLSGGNSPLHF. As DNA, the CDR3 is TGTGCCAGCAGCTTGTCAGGGGGTAATTCACCCCTCCACTTT.

The rearrangement uses TRBV10-2 and TRBJ2-3; TRBD2 matches at 12 bases. The V gene's germline CDR1 is WSHSY and CDR2 SAAADI. V shed 2 bases and J 0 bases; nucleotides not matched to a gene: 3. This CDR3 contains 17 residues. CDR3: CASSEGTSGLSTDTQYF. CDR3 DNA sequence: TGCGCCAGCAGTGAGGGGACTAGCGGGCTTAGCACAGATACGCAGTATTTT.

The chain recombines TRBV7-9 with TRBJ1-2, with 7 bases matching TRBD1. Germline CDR1 and CDR2: SEHNR and FQNEAQ (reference sequence). This CDR3 has 14 residues. After removal of 5 bases from V and 2 bases from J, the junction contained 5 bases not matched to a gene. CDR3 coding DNA: TGTGCCAGCAGCCAAAAGACAGGGAACTATGGCTACACCTTC. It encodes CASSQKTGNYGYTF.

The chain employs TRBV19 and TRBJ2-7; D remains ambiguous. This CDR3 is 13 amino acids long. Trimming took off 1 base at V and 0 bases at J, with 4 bases between the two ends. Germline V gene data show CDR1 as LNHDA and CDR2 as SQIVND (reference sequence). CDR3 coding DNA: TGTGCCAGTAGTATAGGCCTCTCCTACGAGCAGTACTTC. Its protein is CASSIGLSYEQYF.

The gene calls are TRBV27 and TRBJ1-5; D is uncertain. The germline V and J ends were trimmed by 2 bases and 0 bases, with 8 bases remaining between them. Germline CDR1 and CDR2: MNHEY and SMNVEV (reference sequence). There are 15 residues in the CDR3. In DNA form, the CDR3 reads TGTGCCAGCAGTTTACTGGGTTCTAGCAATCAGCCCCAGCATTTT. Amino acid sequence: CASSLLGSSNQPQHF.

The chain carries TRBV19 and TRBJ2-1; D unresolved. Trimming pared 1 base from V and 2 bases from J, leaving 6 bases between. The CDR3 is 14 residues long. The germline V gene encodes CDR1 LNHDA and CDR2 SQIVND (reference sequence). CDR3 region: CASSIAEAYNEQFF. Written as DNA, the CDR3 is TGTGCCAGTAGTATAGCGGAAGCCTACAATGAGCAGTTCTTC.

The rearrangement uses TRBV5-5 and TRBJ2-7, with D tentatively TRBD1 or TRBD2 (6 bases each). Germline-derived CDR1 and CDR2 are SGHKS and YYEKEE (reference sequence). This CDR3 has 13 amino acids. V dropped 2 bases and J dropped 6 bases, with 12 bases sitting between them. CDR3 protein: CASSFGGGPEQYF. The CDR3 DNA follows: TGTGCCAGCAGCTTTGGAGGGGGACCCGAGCAGTACTTC.

V usage is TRBV6-6 and J usage is TRBJ2-6; possible D gene TRBD1, 6 bases. This CDR3 spans 16 amino acids. Germline CDR1 and CDR2: MNHNY and SVGAGI (reference sequence). Trimming removed 2 bases from V and 3 bases from J, with 11 bases in between. CDR3 sequence reads: CASSYRDMIGANVLTF. Here the CDR3 DNA reads TGTGCCAGCAGTTACCGGGACATGATTGGGGCCAACGTCCTGACTTTC.

The J gene is TRBJ2-1, the V gene TRBV28, with 7 bases aligning to TRBD2. V shed 2 bases and J 4 bases; nucleotides not matched to a gene: 8. CDR1 and CDR2 (germline): MDHEN, SYDVKM. The length of the CDR3 is 16 residues. Here the CDR3 reads CASSLAGERGYNEQFF. CDR3 sequence (DNA): TGTGCCAGCAGTTTAGCGGGGGAACGGGGATACAATGAGCAGTTCTTC.

This clone was detected a few times. The V call is TRBV6-5, the J call TRBJ1-2, with 9 bases aligning to TRBD1. CDR1 MNHEY and CDR2 SVGAGI come from the germline V gene. Losses at the gene ends were 5 bases for V and 3 bases for J; bases not matched to a gene: 4. The CDR3 extends over 14 amino acids. Here the CDR3 reads CASSSGTGYYGYTF. The CDR3 DNA reads TGTGCCAGCAGTAGCGGGACAGGGTACTATGGCTACACCTTC.

The V and J genes are TRBV27 and TRBJ2-5, with D maybe TRBD2 (5 bases). The CDR3 runs to 13 residues. Germline CDR1 and CDR2: MNHEY and SMNVEV (reference sequence). The germline V and J ends were trimmed by 5 bases and 1 base, with 8 bases remaining between them. As DNA, the CDR3 is TGTGCCAGCAGTCGGGGTGTCCAAGAGACCCAGTACTTC. Its translation: CASSRGVQETQYF.

The rearrangement joins TRBV4-1 to TRBJ2-3; tentatively, D is TRBD2 (6 bases). V lost 4 bases and J 10 bases, leaving 12 bases between the germline ends. CDR3 length equals 12 residues. Germline V lookup: CDR1 MGHRA, CDR2 YSYEKL. The CDR3 DNA follows: TGCGCCAGCAGCCTACCTACGGGGGCGCAGTATTTT. It is translated as CASSLPTGAQYF.

The rearrangement joins TRBV6-4 to TRBJ2-1, with 9 nucleotides matching TRBD2. The trim removed 2 bases at V and 8 bases at J, leaving 7 bases unmatched. The CDR3 length is 15 residues. Germline V gives CDR1 MRHNA, CDR2 SNTAGT. CDR3: CASSDRAGGPDEQFF. The CDR3 DNA reads TGTGCCAGCAGTGACAGGGCGGGGGGGCCGGATGAGCAGTTCTTC.